Listed here are 7 T cell receptor beta chains from one sample, sequenced in a study of T cells in localized non-small cell lung cancer. This table comes from immunoSEQ multiplex PCR, and its TCRdb copy is limited to in-frame clones, with some not included. The sample contains over 6,000 clones, approximately 16% of which appear only once. The material was normal lung tissue next to the tumor, obtained before any cancer treatment. Receptor source: a male donor aged 60 or over with stage II squamous cell lung carcinoma.

The genes are TRBV19 and TRBJ2-7, with D possibly matching TRBD1 (6 bases). This CDR3 is built from 16 residues. The V end was cut by 3 bases, the J end by 0 bases, with 15 bases between. Per germline, CDR1 LNHDA and CDR2 SQIVND (reference sequence). The CDR3 here is CASSISARQASYEQYF. CDR3 nucleotides: TGTGCCAGTAGTATCAGCGCCCGACAGGCCTCCTACGAGCAGTACTTC.

The V and J genes are TRBV11-3 and TRBJ2-2; the D call may be TRBD1 or TRBD2 (7 bases each). The CDR3 has 15 amino acids. CDR1 and CDR2 from the germline V gene are SGHNT and YENEEA. The V gene lost 7 bases and the J gene lost 4 bases, with 16 bases spanning the gap. DNA of the CDR3: TGTGCCAGCATAGAGGGAGGGGGCCGCACCGGGGAGCTGTTTTTT. Translation: CASIEGGGRTGELFF. The full variable domain, its missing parts supplied by reference TRBV11-3 and TRBJ2-2, is EAGVVQSPRYKIIEKKQPVAFWCNPISGHNTLYWYLQNLGQGPELLIRYENEEAVDDSQLPKDRFSAERLKGVDSTLKIQPAELGDSAVYLCASIEGGGRTGELFFGEGSRLTVL.

This clone was picked up many times. This sequence joins TRBV11-3 and TRBJ2-7, with D perhaps assigned TRBD1 or TRBD2 (5 bases each). The CDR3 runs to 15 residues. Germline V gene lookup returns CDR1 SGHNT and CDR2 YENEEA. Trimming took off 3 bases at V and 5 bases at J, with 17 bases between the two ends. The CDR3 DNA reads as TGTGCCAGCAGCTTCCGACGGGGCGTCAGCCACGAGCAGTACTTC. Translation gives CASSFRRGVSHEQYF.

J is TRBJ2-4 and V is TRBV6-8; 10 bases match TRBD2. CDR3 length: 17 residues. CDR1 and CDR2 from the germline V gene are MNHGY and SAAAGT. After removal of 6 bases from V and 0 bases from J, the junction contained 8 bases not matched to a gene. CDR3 nucleotides: TGTGCCAGCAGCCAACTAGCGGGGAATCTAGCCAAAAACATTCAGTACTTC. Translated, it gives CASSQLAGNLAKNIQYF.

The chain couples TRBV11-3 to TRBJ2-3; 9 bases fit TRBD2. Losses at the gene ends were 3 bases for V and 0 bases for J; bases not matched to a gene: 13. The CDR3 runs to 19 residues. Germline V gene data show CDR1 as SGHNT and CDR2 as YENEEA. In nucleotides, the CDR3 is TGTGCCAGCAGCTTGGGTCGCGGGGGGGCCGGGTGGAGCACAGATACGCAGTATTTT. Encoded protein: CASSLGRGGAGWSTDTQYF.

This clone was observed a few times. The rearrangement uses TRBV11-3 and TRBJ2-7; D perhaps matches TRBD2 (6 bases). V was shortened by 5 bases and J by 2 bases, with 22 bases between the two germline ends. The CDR3 is made up of 17 amino acids. CDR1 is SGHNT and CDR2 is YENEEA in the germline V gene. The CDR3 sequence: CASSQAGGAGVTYEQYF. Written as DNA, the CDR3 is TGTGCCAGCAGCCAGGCGGGTGGAGCGGGTGTTACCTACGAGCAGTACTTC.

This clone was seen more than once but under ten times. This chain links TRBV9 with TRBJ2-2, with 13 bases aligning to TRBD2. From germline, CDR1 is SGDLS and CDR2 YYNGEE. The CDR3 runs 16 residues. V lost 4 bases and J lost 7; bases outside the gene matches: 7. The CDR3 loop is CASSPRLAGGIGELFF. CDR3 bases: TGTGCCAGCAGCCCCCGACTAGCGGGAGGAATCGGGGAGCTGTTTTTT. Variable domain in full (rest from reference TRBV9 and TRBJ2-2): DSGVTQTPKHLITATGQRVTLRCSPRSGDLSVYWYQQSLDQGLQFLIQYYNGEERAKGNILERFSAQQFPDLHSELNLSSLELGDSALYFCASSPRLAGGIGELFFGEGSRLTVL.